This paragraph covers one TCR beta chain sequence. Its specificity is not known. This entry is derived from a study of OX40 agonist ivuxolimab in advanced cancers. Notes on the study in general: Some of the nonresponding patients also showed low levels of normalized T-cell clonal expansion.

Profiling relied on immunoSEQ multiplex PCR, and the TCRdb table lists in-frame clones only, not all of them. The sample lists fewer than 90,000 clones, about 89% occurring once. V trimming: 8 bases; J trimming: 0 bases; junction bases outside the gene matches: 8. The V gene's germline CDR1 is MNHNY and CDR2 SVGAGI (reference sequence). CDR3 length equals 16 residues. The investigators sampled blood at baseline, at cycle 4 day 1, and at cycle 7 day 1. The receptor was isolated from an adult with an advanced solid tumor such as melanoma, head and neck, liver or kidney cancer. Here the sequenced sample was CD4+ or CD8+ T cells sorted from blood, taken in a trial of the OX40 agonist ivuxolimab. The J gene is TRBJ2-2, the V gene TRBV6-6; TRBD2 matches at 8 bases. Written as DNA, the CDR3 is TGTGCCAGCCAGCGGGAGCCGGCCGCGAACACCGGGGAGCTGTTTTTT. It encodes CASQREPAANTGELFF.